This TCR beta chain was sequenced during a study of CD8 T cells in Susac syndrome. RNA amounts of about 0.5 to 1 ug underwent reverse transcription with random hexamers. MiXCR was run by TCRdb on the immunoSEQ multiplex PCR reads, yielding one entry per CDR3 protein. This sample carries about 130,000 distinct CDR3 sequences, around 94% of them seen once, and the ten largest clones take approximately 0.22%. V trimming: 1 base; J trimming: 4 bases; junction bases outside the gene matches: 16. The germline V gene encodes CDR1 MGHRA and CDR2 YSYEKL. The CDR3 consists of 18 residues. Sequencing of TCR beta, carried out with a high-throughput approach, was applied to CD8+ and CD4+ T cells from the blood.

The gene calls are TRBV4-1 and TRBJ2-7; 7 bases line up with TRBD2. The sample consisted of CD8+ T cells from PBMCs. The origin of this receptor is a human donor with Susac syndrome. The CDR3, as DNA: TGCGCCAGCAGCCAAGTGGAGAGACCTAGCGGCCTCGGGTACGAGCAGTACTTC. Its protein is CASSQVERPSGLGYEQYF.